Listed below are T cell receptor beta chains from one sample, sequenced in a study of blood T cell repertoires in COVID-19. The table came from immunoSEQ multiplex PCR; TCRdb's copy has only in-frame clones and leaves some out. The sample yields 100,000 to 150,000 clones, about 80% seen once. Sequencing was done on a sample of peripheral blood. These receptors were taken from a woman aged 50 to 60 with acute or convalescent COVID-19. Both conserved end residues are part of each CDR3. D genes are given only for firm matches. Only part of the rows carry a size: once, few, many, or a class if the clone is expanded.

>once|TRBV5-1|TRBJ1-6|-
TGCGCCAGCAGCCCAACCCAGGGGTTCAATTCACCCCTCCACTTT
CASSPTQGFNSPLHF
>few|TRBV6-5|TRBJ1-2|TRBD1
TGTGCCATACACAGGGGACAGGATAACTATGGCTACACCTTC
CAIHRGQDNYGYTF
>-|TRBV3-1/TRBV3-2|TRBJ1-2|-
TGTGCCAGCAGCCCTCCAGGGCAGGGCTATGGCTACACCTTC
CASSPPGQGYGYTF
>-|TRBV5-1|TRBJ2-7|TRBD1
TGCGCCAGCAGCCAAGGGACAGGGATCTACGAGCAGTACTTC
CASSQGTGIYEQYF
>-|TRBV6-6|TRBJ1-4|TRBD1
TGTGCCAGCAGTCCCACAGGGGGCGGACAGGAAAAACTGTTTTTT
CASSPTGGGQEKLFF
>-|TRBV30|TRBJ1-1|-
TGTGCCTGGAGAAAAAACAGACGTGAAGCTTTCTTT
CAWRKNRREAFF
>-|TRBV5-4|TRBJ2-3|-
TGTGCCAGCAGCTTGGTGGGTAGCGGTTACACAGATACGCAGTATTTT
CASSLVGSGYTDTQYF
>few|TRBV27|TRBJ1-6|TRBD1
TGTGCCAGCAGCTTTCGACAGGGTAATTCACCCCTCCACTTT
CASSFRQGNSPLHF
>-|TRBV3-1/TRBV3-2|TRBJ1-3|TRBD1
TGTGCCAGCAGCCAAGTCTGGGACAGGAAATCTGACTCTGGAAACACCATATATTTT
CASSQVWDRKSDSGNTIYF
>-|TRBV6-1|TRBJ1-5|TRBD1
TGTGCCAGCAGTGAAACAGGGGGCTTAAATCAGCCCCAGCATTTT
CASSETGGLNQPQHF
>-|TRBV27|TRBJ2-1|TRBD2
TGTGCCAGCAGTTTATTAGCCTTAGCGGGTCGAAACAATGAGCAGTTCTTC
CASSLLALAGRNNEQFF
>-|TRBV2|TRBJ2-1|TRBD2
TGTGCCAGCAGACCCCCTCGGGGCGGGGGGGCTAACAATGAGCAGTTCTTC
CASRPPRGGGANNEQFF
>-|TRBV28|TRBJ2-3|-
TGTGCCAGTAGCGGAAGGTTAGATACGCAGTATTTT
CASSGRLDTQYF
>few|TRBV5-8|TRBJ1-2|TRBD1
TGTGCCAGCAGCTTGATTACAGGGGAAGGCTACACCTTC
CASSLITGEGYTF
>-|TRBV5-8|TRBJ2-3|TRBD2
TGTGCCAGCAGCGTCAATTTTCGGGCGGGGGGGCTCAAATACACAGATACGCAGTATTTT
CASSVNFRAGGLKYTDTQYF
>-|TRBV6-5|TRBJ2-7|-
TGTGCCAGCAGTTACTCCACAGGATCCGAGCAGTACTTC
CASSYSTGSEQYF
>few|TRBV4-2|TRBJ1-2|-
TGTGCCAGCAGCCAAGATGGCACAGGGAGTTCGAGTGGCTACACCTTC
CASSQDGTGSSSGYTF
>-|TRBV7-9|TRBJ1-1|TRBD1
TGTGCCAGCAGCACCCAAAGGGGGCCGGGGGACACTGAAGCTTTCTTT
CASSTQRGPGDTEAFF
>-|TRBV7-2|TRBJ2-1|TRBD2
TGTGCCAGCAGCCCTAGCGGGGGGTCCTTCCCTGAGCAGTTCTTC
CASSPSGGSFPEQFF
>-|TRBV30|TRBJ1-3|-
TGTGCCTGGACAGTCTCTGGAAACACCATATATTTT
CAWTVSGNTIYF
>once|TRBV28|TRBJ2-7|-
TGTGCCACCCTGACAGGATCCTACGAGCAGTACTTC
CATLTGSYEQYF
>-|TRBV30|TRBJ1-2|TRBD1
TGTGCCTGGAGTTGGGGACAGGGTCCTAACTATGGCTACACCTTC
CAWSWGQGPNYGYTF
>-|TRBV5-1|TRBJ1-3|-
TGCGCCAGCAGCCGGGGATGGACAGCTGGAAACACCATATATTTT
CASSRGWTAGNTIYF
>-|TRBV19|TRBJ2-3|TRBD2
TGTGCCAGTAGCTACCGTAGCGGGGGGCGCACAGATACGCAGTATTTT
CASSYRSGGRTDTQYF
>-|TRBV10-2|TRBJ1-2|TRBD1
TGCGCCAGCGCACCGGACAGGGGCGGTGGCTACACCTTC
CASAPDRGGGYTF
>once|TRBV5-5|TRBJ2-1|-
TGTGCCAGCAGCTTGGCCGTATCAGCGTACAATGAGCAGTTCTTC
CASSLAVSAYNEQFF
>-|TRBV11-2|TRBJ1-6|-
TGTGCCAGCAGCGCCCGGCGGACTAGCTCCTATAATTCACCCCTCCACTTT
CASSARRTSSYNSPLHF
>once|TRBV7-8|TRBJ2-7|TRBD1
TGTGCCAGCAGCCGACAGGGCTTCTCCTACGAGCAGTACTTC
CASSRQGFSYEQYF
>-|TRBV5-1|TRBJ2-7|TRBD1
TGCGCCAGCAAAAGGACAGGCAGCGAGCAGTACTTC
CASKRTGSEQYF
>-|TRBV18|TRBJ2-3|-
TGTGCCAGCTCACCACCGCCGAACCGGGATACGCAGTATTTT
CASSPPPNRDTQYF
>-|TRBV18|TRBJ1-5|-
TGTGCCAGTCGGGCCCACGGGAACCAGCCCCAGCATTTT
CASRAHGNQPQHF
>-|TRBV19|TRBJ1-6|TRBD1
TGTGCCAGTAGTGCTGGGACAGAATTTAATTCACCCCTCCACTTT
CASSAGTEFNSPLHF
>-|TRBV9|TRBJ2-3|TRBD1
TGTGCCAGCAGCGTAGCCGGGACAGGGGTGGATACGCAGTATTTT
CASSVAGTGVDTQYF
>-|TRBV9|TRBJ2-7|TRBD2
TGTGCCAGCAGCCCCTTGGGGGGTAGCGGGGGGGCGAAAGAGCAGTACTTC
CASSPLGGSGGAKEQYF
>once|TRBV7-9|TRBJ1-1|-
TGTGCCAGCAGCTTAGGTTCAGTTTCCTTGATCACTGAAGCTTTCTTT
CASSLGSVSLITEAFF
>few|TRBV25-1|TRBJ1-4|TRBD1
TGTGCCAGCAGTGACCCCGGGACAGGGGGTAATGAAAAACTGTTTTTT
CASSDPGTGGNEKLFF
>-|TRBV6-5|TRBJ1-4|-
TGTGCCAGCATCCCCGGGGGAGTTGGGGAAAAACTGTTTTTT
CASIPGGVGEKLFF
>-|TRBV6-5|TRBJ1-6|TRBD1
TGTGCCAGCACTCGGACAGGGCAAAATAATTCACCCCTCCACTTT
CASTRTGQNNSPLHF
>-|TRBV19|TRBJ2-7|-
TGTGCCAGTAGTATAGGGAGATACGAGCAGTACTTC
CASSIGRYEQYF
>few|TRBV7-8|TRBJ2-2|-
TGTGCCAGCAGCTTAGGACAGGAGAGGAGCACCGGGGAGCTGTTTTTT
CASSLGQERSTGELFF
>-|TRBV5-4|TRBJ2-5|TRBD2
TGTGCCAGCAGCTTGGAAGGGGCCGGGGGGGCCCAGTACTTC
CASSLEGAGGAQYF
>-|TRBV12-5|TRBJ1-5|TRBD1
TGTGCTAGTGGTCTGACAGGGGGATTGGGCAATCAGCCCCAGCATTTT
CASGLTGGLGNQPQHF
>-|TRBV12-3/TRBV12-4|TRBJ1-2|-
TGTGCCAGCAGTTTACCAGGGCTGTATGGCTACACCTTC
CASSLPGLYGYTF
>-|TRBV24-1|TRBJ2-7|-
TGTGCCACCAGTGATGGGCGATCCCCCTACGAGCAGTACTTC
CATSDGRSPYEQYF
>-|TRBV10-3|TRBJ1-2|-
TGTGCCATCAGTGAGGCACAGGATCTCTATGGCTACACCTTC
CAISEAQDLYGYTF
>-|TRBV12-3/TRBV12-4|TRBJ1-1|-
TGTGCCAGCAGTTTGGCGGGGTGGACTGAAGCTTTCTTT
CASSLAGWTEAFF
>-|TRBV19|TRBJ2-1|TRBD1
TGTGCCAGTAGTGCGCGACAGGGGGCTTCGGTACTCCACTACAATGAGCAGTTCTTC
CASSARQGASVLHYNEQFF
>-|TRBV19|TRBJ2-2|-
TGTGCCAGTAGTATTACCGCCGCGGCGGGTCACGGGGAGCTGTTTTTT
CASSITAAAGHGELFF
>-|TRBV12-3/TRBV12-4|TRBJ1-2|-
TGTGCCAGCAGTTTTAGGGGAAATCGCGGCTACACCTTC
CASSFRGNRGYTF
>-|TRBV10-3|TRBJ1-2|-
TGTGCCATCACTCATTCCTCAGGGGACGGCTACACCTTC
CAITHSSGDGYTF
>-|TRBV18|TRBJ1-1|TRBD1
TGTGCCAGCTCACCACGGGACAGGGGTTTTGAAGCTTTCTTT
CASSPRDRGFEAFF